These 12 T cell receptor beta chains originate from one sample sequenced in a study of blood T cell repertoires in COVID-19. The repertoire was sequenced with immunoSEQ multiplex PCR; TCRdb's copy has only in-frame clones and lacks some. The sample lists some 230,000 clones, about 83% occurring once. The source material was peripheral blood. These receptors were obtained from a woman aged 50 to 65 with acute or convalescent COVID-19.

A note on this clone: This sample also contains other DNA sequences that code for the same CDR3. The chain uses TRBV12-3 or TRBV12-4 and TRBJ2-7; maybe TRBD2 (6 bases). V lost 2 bases and J lost 2, with 7 bases in between. This CDR3 is built from 13 residues. The CDR3 DNA follows: TGTGCCAGCAGTTTATCGGGGGCCTACGAGCAGTACTTC. It codes for CASSLSGAYEQYF.

V is TRBV5-4 and J is TRBJ2-2, with no clear D. V was trimmed by 4 bases and J by 6 bases, leaving 7 bases between them. CDR3 length: 12 amino acids. Germline CDR1 is SGHNT and CDR2 is YYREEE (reference sequence). The DNA of the CDR3 is TGTGCCAGCAGCCCAGTCCCCGGGGAGCTGTTTTTT. Its protein product is CASSPVPGELFF.

The CDR3 protein is CASTPTGGGGTEAFF. The CDR3 DNA is TGTGCCAGTACCCCGACAGGGGGAGGCGGAACTGAAGCTTTCTTT. The V and J genes are TRBV19 and TRBJ1-1; 9 bases line up with TRBD1. The CDR3 loop spans 15 amino acids. Germline values: CDR1 LNHDA, CDR2 SQIVND (reference sequence). V gave up 7 bases and J gave up 5 bases; unmatched junction bases: 11.

This chain connects TRBV7-2 to TRBJ2-1, with 13 positions matching TRBD2. Germline V gene lookup returns CDR1 SGHTA and CDR2 FQGNSA. The CDR3 sequence is 17 residues long. V lost 5 bases and J lost 8; bases outside the gene matches: 12. The DNA of the CDR3 is TGTGCCAGCAGCCCGACTAGCGGGGGGAGTTTTGGGGATGAGCAGTTCTTC. This gives the protein CASSPTSGGSFGDEQFF.

The rearrangement links TRBV6-5 to TRBJ2-1; a possible D gene is TRBD2 (5 bases). CDR1 MNHEY and CDR2 SVGAGI come from the germline V gene. V was cut by 2 bases and J by 7 bases, with 9 bases left in between. This CDR3 has 13 residues. The CDR3 reads CASSYTGLNEQFF. CDR3 DNA sequence: TGTGCCAGCAGTTACACGGGATTAAATGAGCAGTTCTTC.

The chain couples TRBV5-6 to TRBJ1-5, with 11 bases lining up with TRBD1. The CDR3 covers 16 residues. Per germline, CDR1 SGHDT and CDR2 YYEEEE. Trimming cost V 0 bases and J 5 bases; bases outside gene matches: 4. CDR3 DNA sequence: TGTGCCAGCAGCTTGGCTGGGGACAGGGGGGATCAGCCCCAGCATTTT. It codes for CASSLAGDRGDQPQHF.

This clone was recorded a few times. The rearrangement links TRBV2 to TRBJ2-7; D may be TRBD2 (7 bases). CDR1 and CDR2 (germline): SNHLY, FYNNEI. CDR3 length: 17 amino acids. The germline V and J ends were trimmed by 7 bases and 3 bases, with 25 bases remaining between them. The CDR3: CASNRGGGAGTNYEQYF. CDR3 in DNA: TGTGCCAGCAATCGAGGAGGGGGAGCCGGGACTAACTACGAGCAGTACTTC.

The rearrangement links TRBV11-3 to TRBJ2-7; TRBD1 aligns across 8 bases. V shed 4 bases and J 4 bases; nucleotides not matched to a gene: 9. The V gene's germline CDR1 is SGHNT and CDR2 YENEEA. CDR3 length: 15 amino acids. This chain's CDR3 is CASSSGGAESYEQYF. The CDR3 DNA reads as TGTGCCAGCAGCTCAGGGGGCGCGGAGTCATACGAGCAGTACTTC.

This chain links TRBV10-2 with TRBJ2-1, with 14 bases identical to TRBD2. Germline CDR1 is WSHSY and CDR2 is SAAADI. CDR3 length equals 17 residues. V lost 3 bases to trimming and J lost 8 bases; unmatched junction nucleotides: 9. The CDR3 spells CASSEGTSGSGGDEQFF. The CDR3 DNA follows: TGCGCCAGCAGTGAAGGGACTAGCGGGAGCGGGGGGGATGAGCAGTTCTTC.

The V and J genes are TRBV6-5 and TRBJ1-4; perhaps TRBD1 as D (6 bases). There are 16 residues in the CDR3. V was trimmed by 0 bases and J by 5 bases, leaving 13 bases between them. The germline CDR1 and CDR2 sequences are MNHEY and SVGAGI. The CDR3 nucleotides are TGTGCCAGCAGTTACTCAATGGGGGGGCGGAATGAAAAACTGTTTTTT. It is translated as CASSYSMGGRNEKLFF.

The chain is built from TRBV7-8 and TRBJ1-4, with TRBD1 as a possible D gene (6 bases). The CDR3 totals 15 residues. The germline V gene encodes CDR1 SGHVS and CDR2 FQNEAQ. V lost 5 bases, J lost 8 bases, and 18 bases lay in between. The CDR3 sequence: CASSRGDMIGEKLFF. Written as DNA, the CDR3 is TGTGCCAGCAGCAGAGGGGACATGATCGGGGAAAAACTGTTTTTT.

V gene TRBV10-1 combines with J gene TRBJ2-1, with TRBD1 matching 9 bases. The germline CDR1 and CDR2 sequences are WNHNN and SYGVQD (reference sequence). This CDR3 spans 16 amino acids. V dropped 7 bases and J dropped 3; count of bases not matched to a gene: 10. The CDR3 loop is CASMRGRDRVYNEQFF. The CDR3 DNA reads TGCGCCAGCATGAGAGGCCGGGACAGGGTCTACAATGAGCAGTTCTTC.